The 10 T cell receptor beta chains presented below share a single source sample, sequenced in a study of cytomegalovirus exposure and HLA in healthy donors. The PCR used 60 Vbeta and 13 Jbeta primers. TCRdb's table, derived via immunoSEQ multiplex PCR, lists solely in-frame clones and lacks some. The table includes roughly 130,000 clones, about three quarters detected once. The specimen sequenced was PBMCs. The receptors shown here come from a human donor in good health.

The V and J genes are TRBV18 and TRBJ1-2, with D possibly being TRBD1 (5 bases). The CDR3 covers 15 residues. Looked up from germline, CDR1 is KGHSH and CDR2 is LQKENI. With 2 bases removed from V and 2 bases from J, the gap between germline ends came to 12 bases. The CDR3 region has the DNA TGTGCCAGCTCACCAAATCCTGGGGCCAACTATGGCTACACCTTC. Protein product: CASSPNPGANYGYTF.

As to this clone: This CDR3 is also generated by other DNA sequences in the sample. This chain links TRBV27 with TRBJ2-7; a weak D match, TRBD2 (5 bases). This CDR3 has 12 amino acids. Trimming stripped 9 bases from V and 6 bases from J, with 15 bases between. Germline assignment: CDR1 MNHEY and CDR2 SMNVEV (reference sequence). The CDR3 spells CASSPGWGEQYF. As DNA, the CDR3 is TGTGCCAGTAGTCCGGGATGGGGCGAGCAGTACTTC.

This clone has only one observation. The CDR3 loop reads CASSSGTSGGRNEQFF. CDR3 coding DNA: TGTGCCAGCAGTTCAGGGACTAGCGGGGGCCGAAATGAGCAGTTCTTC. V gene TRBV27 combines with J gene TRBJ2-1, with TRBD2 matching over 14 bases. J gave up 7 bases and V 4 bases, and 6 bases lay outside the gene matches. The germline V gene encodes CDR1 MNHEY and CDR2 SMNVEV (reference sequence). The CDR3 is 16 residues long.

This rearrangement joins TRBV5-4 to TRBJ1-2; the D gene is possibly TRBD1 (5 bases). The CDR3 sequence is 14 residues long. V was trimmed by 1 base and J by 7 bases, leaving 14 bases between them. Germline V gene data show CDR1 as SGHNT and CDR2 as YYREEE (reference sequence). The CDR3 DNA follows: TGTGCCAGCAGCTTGAAGGGGCCAGTCCTTGGCTACACCTTC. Residues: CASSLKGPVLGYTF. Full variable domain (missing parts from reference TRBV5-4 and TRBJ1-2): ETGVTQSPTHLIKTRGQQVTLRCSSQSGHNTVSWYQQALGQGPQFIFQYYREEENGRGNFPPRFSGLQFPNYSSELNVNALELDDSALYLCASSLKGPVLGYTFGSGTRLTVV.

This clone was detected only a few times. The chain uses TRBV5-1 and TRBJ2-5; 13 nucleotides align to TRBD2. The CDR3 has 16 residues. Germline V gives CDR1 SGHRS, CDR2 YFSETQ. With V trimmed by 2 bases and J by 2 bases, 3 bases remained unmatched. The CDR3 DNA sequence: TGCGCCAGCAGCTTACTAGCGGGGGGGACTCAAGAGACCCAGTACTTC. Translation gives CASSLLAGGTQETQYF.

This CDR3 reads CASRSGRAKNIQYF. DNA for the CDR3: TGTGCCAGCCGCTCAGGTAGAGCCAAAAACATTCAGTACTTC. The chain uses TRBV13 and TRBJ2-4; no definite D call. V dropped 8 bases and J dropped 0 bases, with 11 bases sitting between them. The V gene's germline CDR1 is PRHDT and CDR2 FYEKMQ (reference sequence). The CDR3 covers 14 residues.

This chain connects TRBV9 to TRBJ2-3; D unresolved. Germline lookup yields CDR1 SGDLS and CDR2 YYNGEE. This CDR3 is built from 13 residues. V lost 0 bases and J lost 2, with 4 bases in between. CDR3 DNA sequence: TGTGCCAGCAGCGTAGGCTACACAGATACGCAGTATTTT. It encodes CASSVGYTDTQYF.

The V and J genes are TRBV7-2 and TRBJ2-3, with D possibly TRBD2 on 5 matching bases. Looked up from germline, CDR1 is SGHTA and CDR2 is FQGNSA. The CDR3 spans 14 residues. Trimming removed 5 bases from V and 2 bases from J, with 11 bases in between. This chain's CDR3 is CASSHGLYTDTQYF. The CDR3 bases are TGTGCCAGCAGCCACGGACTTTACACAGATACGCAGTATTTT.

This rearrangement joins TRBV4-1 to TRBJ1-5, with D unresolved. CDR3 length: 13 residues. V lost 1 base and J lost 6, with 7 bases in between. Germline V CDR1 and CDR2: MGHRA, YSYEKL. The CDR3: CASSQVTSQPQHF. In DNA, the CDR3 is TGCGCCAGCAGCCAAGTCACTAGTCAGCCCCAGCATTTT.

The chain joins TRBV7-6 to TRBJ1-1, with D uncertain. Germline V gives CDR1 SGHVS, CDR2 FNYEAQ. The germline V and J ends were trimmed by 4 bases and 0 bases, with 6 bases remaining between them. The CDR3 has 13 amino acids. The CDR3 DNA follows: TGTGCCAGCAGCTCGACAATGAACACTGAAGCTTTCTTT. Residues: CASSSTMNTEAFF.